This is a list of T cell receptor beta chains from one sample in a study of early T cells in non-severe SARS-CoV-2 infection. From the 5' RACE reads, TCRdb called clonotypes with MiXCR, one entry per CDR3 protein. The repertoire includes 65,000 to 85,000 distinct CDR3 sequences, about 13% of them detected once, and 1.1% sits in the top ten. Sequencing was carried out using whole blood. These receptors came from an adult who was a healthcare worker with PCR-confirmed SARS-CoV-2 infection or an uninfected control (not recorded which). CDR3s include the opening cysteine and the closing phenylalanine or tryptophan. Each record gives: CDR3 length, D gene, J gene, V gene, clone size, CDR3 protein, CDR3 DNA. A D gene is named only where the DNA matches it firmly. The listing skips clone size in some rows; elsewhere it reads once, few, many or a size class.

>15|TRBD1|TRBJ1-6|TRBV20-1|few
CSARDPTGRNSPLHF
TGCAGTGCTAGAGACCCGACAGGGAGGAATTCACCCCTCCACTTT
>16|TRBD1|TRBJ1-2|TRBV7-9|.
CASRETGEKGPYGYTF
TGTGCCAGCAGGGAGACAGGGGAGAAAGGCCCCTATGGCTACACCTTC
>14|.|TRBJ2-5|TRBV20-1|.
CSARARDFQETQYF
TGCAGTGCTAGAGCCAGGGACTTTCAAGAGACCCAGTACTTC
>12|.|TRBJ2-6|TRBV28|.
CASRSGANVLTF
TGTGCCAGCAGGTCTGGGGCCAACGTCCTGACTTTC
>12|.|TRBJ1-2|TRBV25-1|many
CASSAGRNPYTF
TGTGCCAGCAGTGCCGGACGTAACCCCTACACCTTC
>15|.|TRBJ2-3|TRBV29-1|many
CSVVGGTETTDTQYF
TGCAGCGTTGTAGGCGGGACAGAAACCACAGATACGCAGTATTTT
>16|TRBD1|TRBJ2-5|TRBV5-5|.
CASSSTGDGLRETQYF
TGTGCCAGCAGCTCGACAGGGGATGGGTTACGAGAGACCCAGTACTTC
>16|.|TRBJ1-5|TRBV27|few
CASSSAGGPGNQPQHF
TGTGCCAGCAGTTCCGCGGGGGGGCCGGGTAATCAGCCCCAGCATTTT
>13|TRBD1|TRBJ1-1|TRBV12-3/TRBV12-4|.
CASRTGDNTEAFF
TGTGCCAGCAGAACAGGGGACAACACTGAAGCTTTCTTT
>13|TRBD1|TRBJ1-6|TRBV28|.
CASRGQGPSPLHF
TGTGCCAGCCGCGGACAGGGGCCTTCACCCCTCCACTTT
>13|.|TRBJ1-1|TRBV4-3|few
CASSQNTNTEAFF
TGCGCCAGCAGCCAGAACACGAACACTGAAGCTTTCTTT
>18|TRBD2|TRBJ2-3|TRBV18|few
CASSPWSGGSSSTDTQYF
TGTGCCAGCTCACCATGGAGCGGGGGGTCTTCTAGCACAGATACGCAGTATTTT
>18|.|TRBJ2-5|TRBV6-5|many
CASSPRAAGHPLEETQYF
TGTGCCAGCAGTCCACGCGCAGCGGGACATCCTTTAGAAGAGACCCAGTACTTC
>12|TRBD1|TRBJ2-7|TRBV10-2|.
CASSLTGNEQYF
TGCGCCAGCAGCCTGACAGGGAACGAGCAGTACTTC